The rows below give T cell receptor beta chains drawn from one sample of a study of beta chain features in type 1 diabetes. Sequenced by immunoSEQ multiplex PCR; TCRdb stores in-frame clones only, minus some. The sample contains roughly 180,000 clones, around 7.8% of which appear only once. Sequencing used central memory CD4+ T cells from blood. The receptors were gathered from a woman aged 40 to 50 with type 1 diabetes. The CDR3 runs from the conserved cysteine through the conserved F or W. A D gene is named only where the DNA matches it firmly. Clone size is stated in some rows and not others, as once, few, many or a class when expanded.

d_gene: TRBD1
abundance: -
j_gene: TRBJ1-1
v_gene: TRBV6-1
CDR3aa: CASSDNLQGANTEAFF
CDR3nt: TGTGCCAGCAGTGACAATCTACAGGGGGCGAACACTGAAGCTTTCTTT

d_gene: -
abundance: -
j_gene: TRBJ1-4
v_gene: TRBV15
CDR3aa: CATSPLRGKDEKLFF
CDR3nt: TGTGCCACCAGCCCCCTCAGGGGAAAGGATGAAAAACTGTTTTTT

d_gene: -
abundance: few
j_gene: TRBJ2-3
v_gene: TRBV19
CDR3aa: CASSPQSTVYTQYF
CDR3nt: TGTGCCAGTAGTCCTCAATCGACAGTTTATACGCAGTATTTT

d_gene: -
abundance: few
j_gene: TRBJ2-1
v_gene: TRBV10-3
CDR3aa: CAISGEPQGNEQFF
CDR3nt: TGTGCCATCAGCGGGGAGCCACAGGGCAATGAGCAGTTCTTC

d_gene: -
abundance: -
j_gene: TRBJ1-2
v_gene: TRBV28
CDR3aa: CATRLAEINYGYTF
CDR3nt: TGTGCCACCCGCCTGGCGGAGATTAACTATGGCTACACCTTC

d_gene: TRBD2
abundance: few
j_gene: TRBJ2-7
v_gene: TRBV9
CDR3aa: CASSVSGTYEQYF
CDR3nt: TGTGCCAGCAGCGTTAGCGGGACCTACGAGCAGTACTTC

d_gene: -
abundance: -
j_gene: TRBJ1-5
v_gene: TRBV7-9
CDR3aa: CASSSTGDSNQPQHF
CDR3nt: TGTGCCAGCAGCTCGACAGGCGATAGCAATCAGCCCCAGCATTTT

d_gene: -
abundance: -
j_gene: TRBJ1-2
v_gene: TRBV19
CDR3aa: CASSAPGLVGGYTF
CDR3nt: TGTGCCAGTAGTGCCCCCGGACTGGTCGGCGGCTACACCTTC

d_gene: -
abundance: few
j_gene: TRBJ1-5
v_gene: TRBV29-1
CDR3aa: CSVLTVWGNQPQHF
CDR3nt: TGCAGCGTTTTAACAGTCTGGGGCAATCAGCCCCAGCATTTT

d_gene: -
abundance: -
j_gene: TRBJ2-1
v_gene: TRBV9
CDR3aa: CASSSLTADNEQFF
CDR3nt: TGTGCCAGCAGTTCATTAACAGCAGACAATGAGCAGTTCTTC

d_gene: TRBD1
abundance: -
j_gene: TRBJ1-1
v_gene: TRBV13
CDR3aa: CASSTRDREAFF
CDR3nt: TGTGCCAGCAGCACCCGGGACAGGGAAGCTTTCTTT

d_gene: TRBD2
abundance: few
j_gene: TRBJ2-7
v_gene: TRBV29-1
CDR3aa: CSVSGTSGRAGYEQYF
CDR3nt: TGCAGCGTCTCCGGGACTAGCGGGAGGGCCGGGTACGAGCAGTACTTC

d_gene: -
abundance: few
j_gene: TRBJ1-6
v_gene: TRBV25-1
CDR3aa: CASSLHGGNSPLHF
CDR3nt: TGTGCCAGCAGCCTTCACGGGGGGAATTCACCCCTCCACTTT

d_gene: -
abundance: few
j_gene: TRBJ2-5
v_gene: TRBV28
CDR3aa: CASTGPKRETQYF
CDR3nt: TGTGCCAGCACAGGCCCTAAGCGGGAGACCCAGTACTTC

d_gene: TRBD2
abundance: many
j_gene: TRBJ2-5
v_gene: TRBV9
CDR3aa: CASSVSPSGGETQYF
CDR3nt: TGTGCCAGCAGCGTAAGTCCCAGCGGGGGCGAGACCCAGTACTTC

d_gene: TRBD1
abundance: few
j_gene: TRBJ1-2
v_gene: TRBV19
CDR3aa: CASRWDRAFDGYTF
CDR3nt: TGTGCCAGCCGGTGGGACAGGGCTTTCGATGGCTACACCTTC

d_gene: -
abundance: -
j_gene: TRBJ1-6
v_gene: TRBV11-2
CDR3aa: CASSVLQTYNSPLHF
CDR3nt: TGTGCCAGCAGCGTCTTACAGACATATAATTCACCCCTCCACTTT

d_gene: TRBD1
abundance: many
j_gene: TRBJ2-5
v_gene: TRBV7-2
CDR3aa: CASSKQGGQETQYF
CDR3nt: TGTGCCAGCAGCAAACAGGGGGGCCAAGAGACCCAGTACTTC

d_gene: TRBD1
abundance: few
j_gene: TRBJ1-5
v_gene: TRBV7-9
CDR3aa: CASTLGTGPNQPQHF
CDR3nt: TGTGCCAGCACCTTAGGGACAGGGCCAAATCAGCCCCAGCATTTT

d_gene: -
abundance: many
j_gene: TRBJ2-7
v_gene: TRBV7-9
CDR3aa: CASSVLYEQYF
CDR3nt: TGTGCCAGCAGCGTCCTCTACGAGCAGTACTTC

d_gene: -
abundance: -
j_gene: TRBJ1-2
v_gene: TRBV11-2
CDR3aa: CASSLVAGIGDGYTF
CDR3nt: TGTGCCAGCAGCTTAGTCGCGGGGATTGGGGATGGCTACACCTTC

d_gene: TRBD1
abundance: -
j_gene: TRBJ1-1
v_gene: TRBV6-6
CDR3aa: CASSRRQGANEAFF
CDR3nt: TGTGCCAGCAGCCGCAGACAGGGCGCGAATGAAGCTTTCTTT

d_gene: -
abundance: -
j_gene: TRBJ1-2
v_gene: TRBV2
CDR3aa: CASSEGGIRSYGYTF
CDR3nt: TGTGCCAGCAGTGAAGGCGGGATAAGGAGCTATGGCTACACCTTC